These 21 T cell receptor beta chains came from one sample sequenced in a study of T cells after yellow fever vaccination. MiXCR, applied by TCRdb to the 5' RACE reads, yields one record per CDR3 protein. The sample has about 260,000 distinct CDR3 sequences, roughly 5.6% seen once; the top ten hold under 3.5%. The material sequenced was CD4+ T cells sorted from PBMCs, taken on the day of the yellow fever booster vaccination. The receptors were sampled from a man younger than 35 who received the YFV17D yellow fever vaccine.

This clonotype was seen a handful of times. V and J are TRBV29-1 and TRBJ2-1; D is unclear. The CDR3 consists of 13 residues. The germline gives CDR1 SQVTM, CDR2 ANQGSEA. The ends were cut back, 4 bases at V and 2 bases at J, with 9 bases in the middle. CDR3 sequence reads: CSVGMGTYNEQFF. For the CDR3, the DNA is TGCAGCGTTGGGATGGGGACCTACAATGAGCAGTTCTTC.

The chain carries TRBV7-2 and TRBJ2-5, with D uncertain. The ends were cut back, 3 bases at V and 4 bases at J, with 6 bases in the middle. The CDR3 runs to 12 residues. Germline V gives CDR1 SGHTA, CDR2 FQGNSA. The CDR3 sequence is CASSFYLETQYF. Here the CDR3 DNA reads TGTGCCAGCAGCTTTTATCTAGAGACCCAGTACTTC.

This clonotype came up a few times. This CDR3 reads CSASQGALRSEQYF. CDR3 nucleotides: TGCAGTGCTAGTCAAGGGGCTCTCCGGTCCGAGCAGTACTTC. V is TRBV20-1 and J is TRBJ2-7; weak D call: TRBD1 (5 bases). V was clipped by 3 bases and J by 6 bases, with 18 bases between them. The CDR3 runs to 14 residues. Germline V lookup: CDR1 DFQATT, CDR2 SNEGSKA (reference sequence).

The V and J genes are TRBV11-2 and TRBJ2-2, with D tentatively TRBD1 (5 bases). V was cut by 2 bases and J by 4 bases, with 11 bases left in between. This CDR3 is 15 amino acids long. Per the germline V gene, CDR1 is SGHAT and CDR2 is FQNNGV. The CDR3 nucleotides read TGTGCCAGCAGCTTACAGGGTAGTGGCACCGGGGAGCTGTTTTTT. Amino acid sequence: CASSLQGSGTGELFF.

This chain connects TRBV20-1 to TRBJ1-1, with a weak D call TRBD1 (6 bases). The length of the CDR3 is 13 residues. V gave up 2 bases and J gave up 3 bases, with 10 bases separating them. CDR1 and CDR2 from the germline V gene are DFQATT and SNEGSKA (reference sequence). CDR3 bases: TGCAGTGCTAGACAGGGGATGGACACTGAAGCTTTCTTT. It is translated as CSARQGMDTEAFF.

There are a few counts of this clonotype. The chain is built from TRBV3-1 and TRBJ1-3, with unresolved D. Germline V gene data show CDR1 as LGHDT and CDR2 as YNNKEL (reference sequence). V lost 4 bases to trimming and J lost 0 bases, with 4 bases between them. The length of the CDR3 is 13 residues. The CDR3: CASSRGSGNTIYF. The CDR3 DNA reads TGTGCCAGCAGCCGGGGCTCTGGAAACACCATATATTTT. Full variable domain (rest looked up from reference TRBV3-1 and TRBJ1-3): DTAVSQTPKYLVTQMGNDKSIKCEQNLGHDTMYWYKQDSKKFLKIMFSYNNKELIINETVPNRFSPKSPDKAHLNLHINSLELGDSAVYFCASSRGSGNTIYFGEGSWLTVV.

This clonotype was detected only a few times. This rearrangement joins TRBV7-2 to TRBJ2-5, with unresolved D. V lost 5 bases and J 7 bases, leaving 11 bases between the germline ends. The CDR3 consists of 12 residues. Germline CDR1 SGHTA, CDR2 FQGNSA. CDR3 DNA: TGTGCCAGCAGCCCCAAATTGATGACCCAGTACTTC. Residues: CASSPKLMTQYF.

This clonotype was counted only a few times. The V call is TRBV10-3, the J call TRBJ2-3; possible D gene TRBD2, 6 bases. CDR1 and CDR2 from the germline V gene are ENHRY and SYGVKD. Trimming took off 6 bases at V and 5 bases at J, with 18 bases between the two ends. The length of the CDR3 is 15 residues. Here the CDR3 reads CAISPPGDEKDTQYF. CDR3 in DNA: TGTGCCATCAGCCCTCCGGGAGACGAGAAAGATACGCAGTATTTT.

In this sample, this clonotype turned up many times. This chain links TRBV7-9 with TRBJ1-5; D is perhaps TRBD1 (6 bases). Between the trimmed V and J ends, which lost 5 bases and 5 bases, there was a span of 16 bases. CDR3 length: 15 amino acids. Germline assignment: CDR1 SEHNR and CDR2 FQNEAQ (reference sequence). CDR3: CASSPLGGQDQPQHF. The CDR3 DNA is TGTGCCAGCAGCCCTTTGGGGGGGCAGGATCAGCCCCAGCATTTT.

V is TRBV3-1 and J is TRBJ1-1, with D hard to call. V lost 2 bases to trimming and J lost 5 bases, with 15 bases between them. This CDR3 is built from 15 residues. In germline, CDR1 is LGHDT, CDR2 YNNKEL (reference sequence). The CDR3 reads CASSQSPLAGTEAFF. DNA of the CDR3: TGTGCCAGCAGCCAATCTCCCTTGGCCGGTACTGAAGCTTTCTTT.

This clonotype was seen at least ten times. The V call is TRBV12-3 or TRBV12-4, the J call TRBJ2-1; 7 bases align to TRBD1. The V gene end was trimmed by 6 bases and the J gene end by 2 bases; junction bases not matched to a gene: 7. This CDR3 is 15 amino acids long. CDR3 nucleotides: TGTGCCAGCAGCTATGACAGGGTTGCCTACAATGAGCAGTTCTTC. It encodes CASSYDRVAYNEQFF.

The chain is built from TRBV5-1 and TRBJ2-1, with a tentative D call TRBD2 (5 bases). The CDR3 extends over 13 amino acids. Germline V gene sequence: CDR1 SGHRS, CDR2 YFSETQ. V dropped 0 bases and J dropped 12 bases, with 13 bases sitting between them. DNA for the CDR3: TGCGCCAGCAGCTTGGAAGCTAGCCATGTGCAGTTCTTC. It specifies CASSLEASHVQFF.

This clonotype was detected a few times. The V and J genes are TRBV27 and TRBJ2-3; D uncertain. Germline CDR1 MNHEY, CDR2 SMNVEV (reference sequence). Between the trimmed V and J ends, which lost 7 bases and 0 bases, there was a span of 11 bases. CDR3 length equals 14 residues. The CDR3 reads CASTPVSSTDTQYF. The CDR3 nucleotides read TGTGCCAGCACCCCGGTAAGCAGCACAGATACGCAGTATTTT.

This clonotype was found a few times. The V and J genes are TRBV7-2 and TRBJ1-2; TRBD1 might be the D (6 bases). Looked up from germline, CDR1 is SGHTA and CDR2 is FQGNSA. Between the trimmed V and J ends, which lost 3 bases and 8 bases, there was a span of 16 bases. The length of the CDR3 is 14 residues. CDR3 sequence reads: CASSFLGTPPGYTF. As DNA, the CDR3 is TGTGCCAGCAGCTTCCTTGGGACACCGCCGGGCTACACCTTC.

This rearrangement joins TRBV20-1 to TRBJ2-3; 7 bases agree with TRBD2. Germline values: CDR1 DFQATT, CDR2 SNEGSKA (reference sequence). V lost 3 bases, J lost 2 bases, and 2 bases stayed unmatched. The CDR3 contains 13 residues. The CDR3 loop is CSASTSATDTQYF. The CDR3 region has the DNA TGCAGTGCTAGCACTAGCGCCACAGATACGCAGTATTTT.

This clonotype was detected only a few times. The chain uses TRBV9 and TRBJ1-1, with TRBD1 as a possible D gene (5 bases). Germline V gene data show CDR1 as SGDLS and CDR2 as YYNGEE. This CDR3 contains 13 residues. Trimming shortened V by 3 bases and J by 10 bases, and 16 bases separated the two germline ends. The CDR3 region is CASSGGTGSRAFF. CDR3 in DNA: TGTGCCAGCAGCGGGGGGACGGGAAGCAGAGCTTTCTTT.

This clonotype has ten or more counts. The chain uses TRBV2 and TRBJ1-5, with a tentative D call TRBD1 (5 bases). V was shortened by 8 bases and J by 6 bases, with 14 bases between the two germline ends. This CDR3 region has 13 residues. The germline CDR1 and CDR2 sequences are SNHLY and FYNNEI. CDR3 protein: CASYSERGQPQHF. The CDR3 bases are TGTGCCAGCTATTCAGAAAGGGGTCAGCCCCAGCATTTT.

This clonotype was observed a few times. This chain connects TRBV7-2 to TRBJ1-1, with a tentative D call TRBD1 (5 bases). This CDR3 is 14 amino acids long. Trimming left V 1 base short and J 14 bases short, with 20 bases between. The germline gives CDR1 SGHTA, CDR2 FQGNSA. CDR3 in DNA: TGTGCCAGCAGCTTAGAGGATACGGGGGGAAGAAGGTTCTTT. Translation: CASSLEDTGGRRFF.

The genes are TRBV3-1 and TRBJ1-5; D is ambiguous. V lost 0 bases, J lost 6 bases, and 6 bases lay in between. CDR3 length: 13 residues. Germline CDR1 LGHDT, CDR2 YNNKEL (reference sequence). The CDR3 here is CASSQDAGQPQHF. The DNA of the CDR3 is TGTGCCAGCAGCCAAGACGCTGGTCAGCCCCAGCATTTT.

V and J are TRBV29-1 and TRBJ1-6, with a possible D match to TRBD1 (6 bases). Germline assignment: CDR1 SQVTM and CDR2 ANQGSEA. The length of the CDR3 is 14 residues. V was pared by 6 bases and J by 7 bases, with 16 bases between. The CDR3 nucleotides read TGCAGCGTGACCGTCGGGACAAACAATTCACCCCTCCACTTT. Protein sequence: CSVTVGTNNSPLHF.

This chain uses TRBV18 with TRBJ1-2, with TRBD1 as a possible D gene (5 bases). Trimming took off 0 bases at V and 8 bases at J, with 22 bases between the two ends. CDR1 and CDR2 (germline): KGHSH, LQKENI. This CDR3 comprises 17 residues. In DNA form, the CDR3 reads TGTGCCAGCTCACCACCCCCTCCGGGGCCTTGGTACGAAGGCTACACCTTC. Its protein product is CASSPPPPGPWYEGYTF.